The source of this T cell receptor beta chain is a study of regulatory T cells in long-lasting Graves disease (dated by TCRdb to 2020 to 2022). Regarding the research as a whole: To count as having persistent Graves' disease, a patient had to have received antithyroid drug treatment for over 5 years with TSH receptor autoantibodies remaining persistently positive. In the clinical cohort, patients with persistent Graves' disease had used antithyroid drugs for an average of roughly ten years. A total of 35 or so samples were covered by TCR sequencing, comprising about 13 persistent and 20 or so newly diagnosed Graves' disease patients. This study used TCR sequencing and RNA sequencing of peripheral blood to compare persistent Graves' disease patients against newly diagnosed Graves' disease patients. The study took place in China and was registered as a clinical trial. Study-wide findings and limitations: Sequencing and analysis were restricted to the TCR beta chain. TRBV28, TRBJ1-2 and TRBJ2-5 were preferentially used in persistent disease, while TRBV20-1 and TRBJ2-1 were favored in newly diagnosed disease. The authors acknowledged the small sample size as a limitation that may reduce accuracy. Lower TCR Shannon entropy and fewer highly expanded clones were observed in persistent Graves' disease patients than in newly diagnosed patients, which suggested clonal expansion. Patients with persistent disease shared more public clonotypes (around 2,700) than newly diagnosed patients did (more than 900). Because the primary lesion, thyroid tissue, could not be accessed, the study looked at peripheral blood alone.

This clonotype was found many times. The antigen it recognizes is unknown. No base quality values were provided; no much bigger clone lies one nucleotide off. The time point label of this sample denotes: persistent/refractory GD, antithyroid drugs over 5 years with positive TRAb. For both TCR sequencing and RNA sequencing, RNA was extracted from PBMCs using TRIzol. The diagnosis of Graves' disease followed American Thyroid Association guidelines. Patients were recruited from an endocrinology department in Xi'an, China. From each patient, about 9.7 milliliters of peripheral blood was collected into an EDTA anticoagulant tube. Ficoll Paque Plus density gradient separation was used to isolate PBMCs, and no further T cell sorting was done. An Agilent 2100 Bioanalyzer and agarose gel were used to assess RNA quality, and a NanoDrop 2000 was used to measure RNA concentration. A distance of 6 bases separates the germline ends of V and J, which lose 0 bases and 1 base respectively. Its CDR3 holds 14 amino acids, cysteine through phenylalanine. The sequence is cut down to CDR3 DNA, 42 bases in frame from base 1.

Libraries were constructed by multiplex PCR. The instrument given in TCRdb is Illumina HiSeq 4000. TCR beta libraries were built with iRepertoire HTBI primers and Arm-PCR amplification of CDR3 regions. Before sequencing, the PCR products went through gel purification. In the original analysis: Gene usage analysis of CDR3 amino acid clonotypes relied on the 62 TRBV and 14 TRBJ segments identified across samples. COPE and FqMerger were used to merge filtered high-quality paired reads into contigs. BLAST was used to align contigs to the IMGT TRBV, TRBD and TRBJ reference genes, and CDR3 was defined following IMGT. Any clonotype with a frequency above 0.1% was counted as a highly expanded clone. Shannon entropy was used to measure repertoire diversity, and the Gini coefficient was used to measure V-J evenness. A clonotype found in more than one individual was treated as public. TCRdb ran its own pipeline on the public reads, namely fastp trimming at Q25 and MiXCR clone calling, and kept in-frame beta chains. Each CDR3 protein gets just one entry, which takes the most common genes and DNA from the rows behind it. For this entry, the V and J calls and clone size follow TCRdb and not the study's own pipeline. This sample lists 450,000 or so distinct CDR3 sequences; 20% to 25% were detected once. Roughly 8% of the sample is in the top ten clones.

In this chain, TRBV12-3 or TRBV12-4 is recombined with TRBJ1-1; the D gene cannot be resolved reliably. This receptor was taken from a female donor with Graves disease. Source: peripheral blood mononuclear cells (PBMCs), taken when the disease was refractory, from a patient treated with antithyroid drugs. In nucleotide form, the sequence is TGTGCCAGCAGTTTAGCGCTCAAGAACACTGAAGCTTTCTTT. Translated, this is CASSLALKNTEAFF.